The clone carrying this T cell receptor (beta chain) has just one count. These data are taken from a study of control samples from healthy donors and cancer patients. Trimming cost V 3 bases and J 0 bases; bases outside gene matches: 8. CDR1 is LNHDA, CDR2 SQIVND, per germline (reference sequence). This CDR3 contains 18 residues. Using immunoSEQ multiplex PCR, the repertoire was profiled, and TCRdb retains in-frame clones only, with some absent. The sample has 130,000 or so clones, 94% seen once. The sequencing input was blood. J is TRBJ1-5 and V is TRBV19; 10 bases map to TRBD1. The receptor's source is a man aged 35-49 years in good health. The CDR3 loop reads CASSILGQGINSNQPQHF. CDR3 sequence (DNA): TGTGCCAGTAGTATCCTGGGACAGGGGATTAATAGCAATCAGCCCCAGCATTTT.